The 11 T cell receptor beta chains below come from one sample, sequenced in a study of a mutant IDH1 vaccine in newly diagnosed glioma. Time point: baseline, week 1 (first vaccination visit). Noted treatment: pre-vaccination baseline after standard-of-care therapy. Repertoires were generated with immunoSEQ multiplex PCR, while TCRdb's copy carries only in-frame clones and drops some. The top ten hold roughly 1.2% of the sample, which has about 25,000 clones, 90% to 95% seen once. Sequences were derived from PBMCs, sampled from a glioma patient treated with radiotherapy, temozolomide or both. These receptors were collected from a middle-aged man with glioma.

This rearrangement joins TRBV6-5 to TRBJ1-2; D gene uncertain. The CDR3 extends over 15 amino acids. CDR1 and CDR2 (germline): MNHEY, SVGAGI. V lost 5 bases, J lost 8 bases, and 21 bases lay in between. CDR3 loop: CASSKVTGALGGYTF. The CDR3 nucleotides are TGTGCCAGCAGTAAAGTCACGGGAGCCCTAGGGGGCTACACCTTC.

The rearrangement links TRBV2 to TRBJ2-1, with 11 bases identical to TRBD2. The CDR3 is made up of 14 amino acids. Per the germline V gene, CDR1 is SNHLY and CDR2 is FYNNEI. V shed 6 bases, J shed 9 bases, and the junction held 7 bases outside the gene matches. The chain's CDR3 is CASSPGLAAVEQFF. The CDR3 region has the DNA TGTGCCAGCAGCCCGGGACTAGCGGCAGTTGAGCAGTTCTTC.

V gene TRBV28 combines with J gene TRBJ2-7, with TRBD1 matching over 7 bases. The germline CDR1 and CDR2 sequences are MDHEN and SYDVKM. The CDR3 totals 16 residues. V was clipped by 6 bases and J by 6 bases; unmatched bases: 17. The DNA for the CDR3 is TGTGCCAGCAGCCCTTTTTTTGAGGGGGCGCGCGGCGAGCAGTACTTC. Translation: CASSPFFEGARGEQYF. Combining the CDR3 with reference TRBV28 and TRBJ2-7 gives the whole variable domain DVKVTQSSRYLVKRTGEKVFLECVQDMDHENMFWYRQDPGLGLRLIYFSYDVKMKEKGDIPEGYSVSREKKERFSLILESASTNQTSMYLCASSPFFEGARGEQYFGPGTRLTVT.

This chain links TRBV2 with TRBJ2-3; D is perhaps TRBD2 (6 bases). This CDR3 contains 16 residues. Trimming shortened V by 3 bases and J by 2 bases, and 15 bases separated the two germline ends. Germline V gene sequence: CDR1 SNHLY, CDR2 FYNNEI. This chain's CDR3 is CASSDLGGSFTDTQYF. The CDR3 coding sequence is TGTGCCAGCAGTGATCTTGGGGGGAGCTTCACAGATACGCAGTATTTT.

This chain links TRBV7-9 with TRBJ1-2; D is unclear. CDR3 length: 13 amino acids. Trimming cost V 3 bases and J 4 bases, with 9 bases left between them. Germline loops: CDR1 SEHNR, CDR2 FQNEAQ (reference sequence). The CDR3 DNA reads TGTGCCAGCAGCTTTGGAGATTTCTATGGCTACACCTTC. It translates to CASSFGDFYGYTF.

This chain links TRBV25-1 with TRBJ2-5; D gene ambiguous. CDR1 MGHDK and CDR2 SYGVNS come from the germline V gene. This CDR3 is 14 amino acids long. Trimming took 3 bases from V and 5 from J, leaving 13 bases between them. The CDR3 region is CASSDPLSGETQYF. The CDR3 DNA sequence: TGTGCCAGCAGTGACCCCTTGAGTGGGGAGACCCAGTACTTC.

CDR3 sequence reads: CSARDVQTQYF. The CDR3 bases are TGCAGTGCTAGAGATGTCCAGACCCAGTACTTC. This chain connects TRBV20-1 to TRBJ2-5, with no clear D. Trimming pared 0 bases from V and 6 bases from J, leaving 5 bases between. CDR1 and CDR2 (germline): DFQATT, SNEGSKA (reference sequence). The CDR3 covers 11 residues.

The CDR3 DNA follows: TGTGCCAGCAGCACCGGGACTAGCGGGGGGGATTCCAAAAACATTCAGTACTTC. Translating it yields CASSTGTSGGDSKNIQYF. This chain links TRBV9 with TRBJ2-4, with 16 bases lining up with TRBD2. The CDR3 extends over 18 amino acids. The junction had 6 bases not matched to a gene; V was cut back by 4 bases and J by 2 bases. The germline gives CDR1 SGDLS, CDR2 YYNGEE.

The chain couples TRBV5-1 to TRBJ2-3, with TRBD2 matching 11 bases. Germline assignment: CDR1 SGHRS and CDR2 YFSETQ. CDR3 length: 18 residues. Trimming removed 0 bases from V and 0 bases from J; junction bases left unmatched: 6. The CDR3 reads CASSLARTSGYSTDTQYF. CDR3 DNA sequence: TGCGCCAGCAGCTTGGCAAGGACTAGCGGGTATAGCACAGATACGCAGTATTTT. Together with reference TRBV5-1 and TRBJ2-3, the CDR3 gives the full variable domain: KAGVTQTPRYLIKTRGQQVTLSCSPISGHRSVSWYQQTPGQGLQFLFEYFSETQRNKGNFPGRFSGRQFSNSRSEMNVSTLELGDSALYLCASSLARTSGYSTDTQYFGPGTRLTVL.

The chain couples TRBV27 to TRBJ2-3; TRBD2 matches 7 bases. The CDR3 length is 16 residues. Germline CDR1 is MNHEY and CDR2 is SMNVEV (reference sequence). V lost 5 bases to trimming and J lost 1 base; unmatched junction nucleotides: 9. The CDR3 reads CASSILGTTGTDTQYF. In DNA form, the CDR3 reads TGTGCCAGCAGTATCCTCGGGACTACGGGCACAGATACGCAGTATTTT.

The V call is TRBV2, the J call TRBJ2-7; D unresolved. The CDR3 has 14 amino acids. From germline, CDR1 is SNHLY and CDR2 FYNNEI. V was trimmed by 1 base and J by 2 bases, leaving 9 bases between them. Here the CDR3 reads CASSEGLTAYEQYF. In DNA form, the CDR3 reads TGTGCCAGCAGTGAAGGACTTACCGCCTACGAGCAGTACTTC.